Included here is one T cell receptor (beta chain) sequence, with context. The antigen is unknown. This entry comes from a study of CD8+ T cells in alopecia areata. About the research overall: Treated patients received oral tofacitinib, 5 to 10 mg twice daily. It was 6 to 18 months of tofacitinib, and then there were 6 months off drug. Study observations and caveats: Tofacitinib yielded significantly lower scalp clonality and fewer expanded CD8+ clones among the top 100.

In each case, RNA was isolated and then reverse transcribed into cDNA as the sequencing template. Method: immunoSEQ multiplex PCR; TCRdb's copy keeps in-frame clones and lacks some. The top ten clones hold 4% to 5% of a sample with about 190,000 clones, under 70% of them seen once. V was pared by 0 bases and J by 5 bases, with 16 bases between. This CDR3 contains 16 residues. Germline lookup yields CDR1 LGHNA and CDR2 YSLEER. Treatment: oral pan-JAK inhibitor, 5-10 mg twice daily. Lesional scalp punch biopsies and peripheral blood were collected from alopecia areata patients. The sequence derives from a human donor with alopecia areata. The chain links TRBV4-3 to TRBJ1-2; the D is unclear. This specimen was CD4+ T cells sorted from blood, taken at week 4, from a patient treated with tofacitinib. CDR3 amino acids: CASSQDKAAPGYGYTF. CDR3 in DNA: TGCGCCAGCAGCCAAGATAAGGCAGCCCCTGGGTATGGCTACACCTTC.